These T cell receptor beta chains were read from a single sample in a study of cytomegalovirus exposure and HLA in healthy donors. Profiling relied on immunoSEQ multiplex PCR, and the TCRdb table lists in-frame clones only, not all of them. The sample totals about 130,000 clones. Sequences were obtained from PBMCs. These receptors were obtained from a man younger than 35 in good health and CMV-seronegative. Each CDR3 is given with its conserved first and last residue. The order of the fields is CDR3 DNA, CDR3 protein, V gene, D gene, J gene. The D gene is left open where the match is weak.

DNA: TGCAGCGTTCGGGTCGGCAGCAGCACAGATACGCAGTATTTT
CDR3: CSVRVGSSTDTQYF
V: TRBV29-1
D: .
J: TRBJ2-3

DNA: TGTGCCAGCAGCTTCCGGGACCTTGGGGGGGAAGGTACGCAGTATTTT
CDR3: CASSFRDLGGEGTQYF
V: TRBV5-6
D: TRBD2
J: TRBJ2-3

DNA: TGTGCCAGCAGTTACACCGGGCGGGGAGCTAATGAAAAACTGTTTTTT
CDR3: CASSYTGRGANEKLFF
V: TRBV6-5
D: .
J: TRBJ1-4

DNA: TGTGCCAGCAGCCCAAGACAGGGGGGCCCGGGTTGGGCCAAAAACATTCAGTACTTC
CDR3: CASSPRQGGPGWAKNIQYF
V: TRBV9
D: TRBD1
J: TRBJ2-4

DNA: TGTGCCAGCAGTTCGCAACCGGGACAGAACTATGGCTACACCTTC
CDR3: CASSSQPGQNYGYTF
V: TRBV6-5
D: TRBD1
J: TRBJ1-2

DNA: TGTGCCAGCTCACCGGGCAGGAACACTGAAGCTTTCTTT
CDR3: CASSPGRNTEAFF
V: TRBV18
D: .
J: TRBJ1-1

DNA: TGTGCCAGCAGGCGGACAGGGGATGGCTACACCTTC
CDR3: CASRRTGDGYTF
V: TRBV6-5
D: TRBD1
J: TRBJ1-2

DNA: TGCGCCAGCAGCCCGGGACTAGCGGGAGGGAACTCCTACAATGAGCAGTTCTTC
CDR3: CASSPGLAGGNSYNEQFF
V: TRBV5-1
D: TRBD2
J: TRBJ2-1

DNA: TGTGCCAGCAGGGGGGGGCGAGAGACCCAGTACTTC
CDR3: CASRGGRETQYF
V: TRBV2
D: .
J: TRBJ2-5

DNA: TGTGCCTGGAACCGGGACAGGGGTGAAGAAAAACTGTTTTTT
CDR3: CAWNRDRGEEKLFF
V: TRBV30
D: TRBD1
J: TRBJ1-4

DNA: TGTGCCAGCAGTCGCACGCTAGCGGGAGGGCCAACAGATACGCAGTATTTT
CDR3: CASSRTLAGGPTDTQYF
V: TRBV28
D: TRBD2
J: TRBJ2-3

DNA: TGCGCCAGCACGCCCGGGGGAAGTAGCACTGAAGCTTTCTTT
CDR3: CASTPGGSSTEAFF
V: TRBV5-1
D: .
J: TRBJ1-1

DNA: TGTGCCGGAGGGGCCACTTGGGAACGGCACGAGCAGTACTTC
CDR3: CAGGATWERHEQYF
V: TRBV30
D: .
J: TRBJ2-7

DNA: TGCGCCAGCAGCAAGCGGGAGGGCCTTGAGCAGTTCTTC
CDR3: CASSKREGLEQFF
V: TRBV5-1
D: TRBD2
J: TRBJ2-1

DNA: TGTGCCAGCAGGCGCTCTAAGTTGTACACCATATATTTT
CDR3: CASRRSKLYTIYF
V: TRBV28
D: .
J: TRBJ1-3

DNA: TGTGCCAGCAGCGAGGGAGATGGCTACACCTTC
CDR3: CASSEGDGYTF
V: TRBV9
D: .
J: TRBJ1-2